The rows below give T cell receptor beta chains drawn from one sample of a study of cytomegalovirus exposure and HLA in healthy donors. Profiling relied on immunoSEQ multiplex PCR, and the TCRdb table lists in-frame clones only, not all of them. This sample yields some 120,000 clones, of which 82% are seen a single time; around a fifth belongs to the top ten. The sequencing input was PBMCs. Source of these receptors: a young man in good health and CMV-seropositive. Both conserved end residues are trimmed from each CDR3.

TRBV5-4,ASSLRGTEAF
TRBV4-1,ASSREPSSPSIDYNEQF
TRBV7-6,ASSFSRVTGELF
TRBV28,ASSPAPLSGSGSYEQY
TRBV5-8,ASSSRGLSYGYT
TRBV19,ASSIKMMEETQY
TRBV7-8,ASSFAGGGYNEQF
TRBV6-6,ASSYIQGSGAQPQH
TRBV10-3,AISEGQGSNQPQH
TRBV7-2,ASSLAFQGAYEQY
TRBV5-8,ASSFSSGGSSYNEQF
TRBV5-5,ASSLAFSSGSADTQY
TRBV27,ASSFPSGGTQY
TRBV21-1,ASSKEPPRTQGYNYGYT
TRBV5-1,ASSLNRVPGTEAF
TRBV11-2,ASSLGTFKETQY
TRBV13,ASSLLDPAGDNEQF
TRBV19,ASSSLPAGGYGANVLT
TRBV28,ASNSQGAVTNEKLF
TRBV6-4,ASSQLAGASNIQY
TRBV9,ASSGEINEQF
TRBV19,ASSTGQGAREKLF
TRBV6-1,ASTIEGEAF
TRBV7-2,ASSLSLATRNEQF
TRBV5-6,ASSLGVSPWFYGYT
TRBV6-1,ASSETGGNTIY
TRBV2,ASSVRAGRTEAF
TRBV6-1,ASSEPVRVGTGELF
TRBV7-6,ASSRQSSYEQY
TRBV5-6,ASSEGDYGYT
TRBV2,ASSVVDRSAEAF
TRBV19,ASSAYPGGGGYT
TRBV7-2,ASSSDWRETQY
TRBV6-1,ASSVDLGRTEAF
TRBV5-1,ASSLSGSGSRTSTDTQY
TRBV5-8,ASSIQGFSNQPQH
TRBV7-2,ASSSYVPGEAF
TRBV7-9,SSTIPGESAPETQY
TRBV27,ASRRTSGRLGEQF
TRBV19,ASSTTGGAGIQY
TRBV7-9,ASSLGRGAGTDTQY
TRBV6-6,ASSYTGLRDQPQH
TRBV7-9,ASSQTGNNEQF
TRBV6-5,ASSYAGDRDGYT
TRBV5-1,ASSYPGDRDGYT
TRBV5-1,ASSPWDTHNEQF
TRBV10-3,AISKRTGRTGELF
TRBV5-1,ASSLGPGSGYGYT
TRBV2,ASVGGWANQPQH
TRBV30,AWNLGGSTIY
TRBV5-1,ASRGPGGPIGELF
TRBV2,ASKNVAGDYNEQF
TRBV5-1,ASSSGQGEVDEQF
TRBV11-3,ASSFNLPGTSFNEQF
TRBV11-1,ASSGQGAVNTEAF
TRBV2,ASNSRGYGYT